This passage covers 25 T cell receptor beta chains from one sample sequenced in a study of T cells expressing NK-cell markers. Each CDR3 protein gets one entry in TCRdb, which reprocessed the 5' RACE reads and gives no DNA. The sample holds approximately 550,000 distinct CDR3 sequences. Sequencing was carried out using blood T cells: a sorted CD56 or NKG2C T cell subset, CD4+ or CD8+ T cells, or bulk PBMC T cells (not recorded which). All receptors derive from a man younger than 35 in good health.

V usage is TRBV2 and J usage is TRBJ2-3; TCRdb lists TRBD1, though no DNA is available to test this call. Germline assignment: CDR1 SNHLY and CDR2 FYNNEI. The CDR3 is 13 amino acids. This CDR3 is CANRTGDTDTQYF.

The chain couples TRBV19 to TRBJ2-6. The germline CDR1 and CDR2 sequences are LNHDA and SQIVND (reference sequence). This CDR3 contains 15 residues. This CDR3 is CASSIGPSGANVLTF.

The chain employs TRBV7-9 and TRBJ2-1; the D call of TRBD2 rests on TCRdb alone, since no DNA is present to check it. The germline CDR1 and CDR2 sequences are SEHNR and FQNEAQ (reference sequence). The CDR3 totals 16 residues. CDR3: CASSLGSGLSYNEQFF.

V and J are TRBV18 and TRBJ1-1. The CDR3 is made up of 14 amino acids. Germline V lookup: CDR1 KGHSH, CDR2 LQKENI. This CDR3 reads CASSPSSVGTEAFF.

This chain joins TRBV5-1 and TRBJ2-5; TCRdb proposes TRBD1, but this gene call is untestable without DNA. Germline V gene lookup returns CDR1 SGHRS and CDR2 YFSETQ. The CDR3 is 15 amino acids. The CDR3 reads CASSSPGQGGETQYF.

The chain recombines TRBV27 with TRBJ2-5; TCRdb picks TRBD2, but there is no DNA to check that call. This CDR3 has 15 amino acids. Germline-derived CDR1 and CDR2 are MNHEY and SMNVEV (reference sequence). The CDR3 here is CASSLTGGPLETQYF.

The chain combines TRBV24-1 with TRBJ2-1; there is no DNA to check the TCRdb D call of TRBD2. This CDR3 region has 16 residues. Per germline, CDR1 KGHDR and CDR2 SFDVKD. CDR3 region: CATSDLVPGGLSEQFF.

This chain joins TRBV24-1 and TRBJ2-3; as DNA is missing, the TRBD2 call by TCRdb cannot be tested. This CDR3 comprises 16 residues. Germline CDR1 KGHDR, CDR2 SFDVKD. The CDR3 here is CATSDPTASDTDTQYF.

The chain carries TRBV20-1 and TRBJ2-2; TCRdb gives TRBD2 as the D gene, but with no DNA this cannot be confirmed. Germline loops: CDR1 DFQATT, CDR2 SNEGSKA (reference sequence). The length of the CDR3 is 16 residues. CDR3 region: CSARVGGRLNTGELFF.

The gene calls are TRBV15 and TRBJ2-7; TCRdb gives TRBD1 as the D gene, but with no DNA this cannot be confirmed. The germline CDR1 and CDR2 sequences are LNHNV and YYDKDF (reference sequence). CDR3 length equals 15 residues. The CDR3 here is CATSREQGMYYEQYF.

The chain joins TRBV28 to TRBJ2-3; no DNA is available, so the TRBD2 call from TCRdb remains unchecked. CDR1 is MDHEN, CDR2 SYDVKM, per germline. The CDR3 covers 14 residues. CDR3 amino acids: CASSFGLAGYTQYF.

The rearrangement joins TRBV10-3 to TRBJ2-1; TCRdb indicates TRBD1, and absent DNA this call remains unverified. The CDR3 has 16 residues. Looked up from germline, CDR1 is ENHRY and CDR2 is SYGVKD. This chain's CDR3 is CAISKIAEQGANEQFF.

V is TRBV3-1 and J is TRBJ1-2. Germline V gene sequence: CDR1 LGHDT, CDR2 YNNKEL (reference sequence). The CDR3 length is 15 residues. The CDR3 is CASSQGRTANYGYTF.

This chain connects TRBV9 to TRBJ2-3; lacking DNA, the TRBD1 call made by TCRdb goes unchecked. Germline-derived CDR1 and CDR2 are SGDLS and YYNGEE. This CDR3 is built from 16 residues. The CDR3 region is CASSEGGDRLTDTQYF.

This chain joins TRBV2 and TRBJ2-1. From germline, CDR1 is SNHLY and CDR2 FYNNEI. The CDR3 has 14 amino acids. This CDR3 reads CASSSGETYNEQFF.

The rearrangement links TRBV7-9 to TRBJ1-1; TCRdb lists TRBD1, though no DNA is available to test this call. Germline V gene lookup returns CDR1 SEHNR and CDR2 FQNEAQ (reference sequence). This CDR3 has 17 residues. The CDR3 loop reads CASSIVQGIRMNTEAFF. The whole variable domain, filled in from reference TRBV7-9 and TRBJ1-1, reads DTGVSQNPRHKITKRGQNVTFRCDPISEHNRLYWYRQTLGQGPEFLTYFQNEAQLEKSRLLSDRFSAERPKGSFSTLEIQRTEQGDSAMYLCASSIVQGIRMNTEAFFGQGTRLTVV.

CDR3 sequence: CASSEGTGDYGYTF. This chain joins TRBV11-2 and TRBJ1-2; TCRdb indicates TRBD1, and absent DNA this call remains unverified. The CDR3 length is 14 residues. Looked up from germline, CDR1 is SGHAT and CDR2 is FQNNGV.

This chain connects TRBV27 to TRBJ1-1. The CDR3 runs 16 residues. The germline gives CDR1 MNHEY, CDR2 SMNVEV (reference sequence). CDR3 protein: CASSLIGPARNTEAFF.

The chain has TRBV7-8 and TRBJ2-7; without DNA, the TCRdb call of TRBD2 cannot be checked. Germline V gives CDR1 SGHVS, CDR2 FQNEAQ. This CDR3 comprises 16 residues. The CDR3 reads CASSLGTAGLEVRQYF.

V and J are TRBV9 and TRBJ2-5; the TRBD1 assignment by TCRdb is unverifiable without DNA. The CDR3 runs to 15 residues. Germline loops: CDR1 SGDLS, CDR2 YYNGEE. This CDR3 is CASSLQQGRGETQYF.

The chain employs TRBV6-5 and TRBJ2-1; checking the TCRdb D call of TRBD2 is not possible without DNA. Germline V lookup: CDR1 MNHEY, CDR2 SVGAGI. CDR3 length: 17 residues. CDR3 amino acids: CASSYPQTSGSKYEQFF.

The V and J genes are TRBV5-1 and TRBJ2-1. Germline assignment: CDR1 SGHRS and CDR2 YFSETQ. The CDR3 loop spans 14 amino acids. The CDR3 protein is CASSSSKSYNEQFF.

The rearrangement uses TRBV12-3 or TRBV12-4 and TRBJ1-1; without DNA, the TCRdb call of TRBD1 cannot be checked. The CDR3 loop spans 15 amino acids. This chain's CDR3 is CASTRSGGVDTEAFF.

The chain is built from TRBV12-3 or TRBV12-4 and TRBJ2-2; TCRdb reports TRBD2, a call that lacks DNA to check it against. This CDR3 is built from 15 residues. The CDR3 sequence: CASSPSGRAFGELFF.

The J gene is TRBJ2-1, the V gene TRBV12-3 or TRBV12-4; TCRdb indicates TRBD2, and absent DNA this call remains unverified. The CDR3 has 16 amino acids. The CDR3 loop is CASSLTSGSSYNEQFF.